The clone carrying this T cell receptor (beta chain) was observed once. Antigen unknown. This CDR3 spans 16 amino acids. Germline CDR1 and CDR2: MDHEN and SYDVKM. V was trimmed by 5 bases and J by 0 bases, leaving 14 bases between them. The data are from a study of cytomegalovirus exposure and HLA in healthy donors. Study results and caveats: Reported performance of the classifier showed diagnosis of cytomegalovirus status with high specificity and sensitivity.

Produced via immunoSEQ multiplex PCR; TCRdb's table is partial and in-frame only. The sample carries about 220,000 clones, 88% recorded once. Sequencing was done on a sample of PBMCs. The rearrangement uses TRBV28 and TRBJ1-3, with D hard to call. This TCR came from a young woman in good health and CMV-seronegative. Written as DNA, the CDR3 is TGTGCCAGCAGTAAGCGGAGTTTCAGCTCTGGAAACACCATATATTTT. It codes for CASSKRSFSSGNTIYF.